What follows are 22 T cell receptor beta chains derived from one specimen sequenced in a study of T cell repertoires in cytomegalovirus infection. MiXCR was run by TCRdb on the reads, yielding one entry per CDR3 protein. This sample carries about 700,000 distinct CDR3 sequences, around a third of them seen once, and the ten largest clones take about 20%. The antigens of these receptors remain unknown. Sequences were derived from cultured PBMCs, sampled from culture after CMV antigen stimulation. These receptor sequences come from a human donor in good health (CMV status not recorded). Some clones in this sample may be carry-over from other donors' samples.

V and J are TRBV18 and TRBJ1-5; no reliable D call. CDR1 KGHSH and CDR2 LQKENI come from the germline V gene. The CDR3 runs to 15 residues. Trimming took 3 bases from V and 7 from J, leaving 16 bases between them. CDR3: CASSPFRREEQPQHF. DNA for the CDR3: TGTGCCAGCTCACCCTTCAGAAGGGAGGAACAGCCCCAGCATTTT.

This sequence joins TRBV11-2 and TRBJ2-6, with a weak D call TRBD2 (6 bases). Per germline, CDR1 SGHAT and CDR2 FQNNGV. The CDR3 sequence is 20 residues long. V dropped 1 base and J dropped 0 bases, with 19 bases sitting between them. The CDR3 loop is CASSLGWGLGGGSGANVLTF. The CDR3 bases are TGTGCCAGCAGCTTAGGGTGGGGATTGGGGGGAGGCTCTGGGGCCAACGTCCTGACTTTC.

This clonotype was counted only a few times. The V gene is TRBV4-3, the J gene TRBJ2-3; 7 bases map to TRBD2. V shed 3 bases, J shed 5 bases, and the junction held 11 bases outside the gene matches. This CDR3 spans 16 amino acids. Germline V CDR1 and CDR2: LGHNA, YSLEER. The CDR3 protein is CASSHDSGPTKDTQYF. CDR3 DNA sequence: TGCGCCAGCAGCCATGATAGCGGGCCTACCAAAGATACGCAGTATTTT.

This chain links TRBV10-3 with TRBJ1-1; TRBD1 agrees at 9 bases. CDR1 is ENHRY and CDR2 is SYGVKD in the germline V gene. CDR3 size: 14 residues. Losses at the gene ends were 7 bases for V and 3 bases for J; bases not matched to a gene: 6. CDR3 sequence reads: CAITPRTGDTEAFF. In nucleotides, the CDR3 is TGTGCCATCACCCCCCGGACAGGGGACACTGAAGCTTTCTTT.

In this sample, this clonotype turned up many times. The CDR3 nucleotides are TGTGCCAGCAGCTTAAGGCGGGAGGGCCTCGAGCAGTACTTC. Translated, it gives CASSLRREGLEQYF. The V and J genes are TRBV7-2 and TRBJ2-7, with 9 bases that match TRBD2. The CDR3 covers 14 residues. Germline CDR1 is SGHTA and CDR2 is FQGNSA. The ends lost 2 bases at V and 6 bases at J; junction bases unmatched: 5.

This sequence joins TRBV14 and TRBJ2-3; D unclear. This CDR3 region has 14 residues. Per germline, CDR1 SGHDN and CDR2 FVKESK. V lost 4 bases to trimming and J lost 5 bases, with 13 bases between them. The CDR3: CASSPRSAGDTQYF. The CDR3 nucleotides are TGTGCCAGCAGCCCACGGTCAGCCGGAGATACGCAGTATTTT.

This sequence joins TRBV7-4 and TRBJ2-1; 11 bases map to TRBD2. The CDR3 is made up of 17 amino acids. The germline V gene has CDR1 SGHVT and CDR2 SQSDAQ. The V gene end was trimmed by 1 base and the J gene end by 7 bases; junction bases not matched to a gene: 9. For the CDR3, the DNA is TGTGCCAGCAGCTTAGAGACTAGCGGGATCAGCAGGAATGAGCAGTTCTTC. It specifies CASSLETSGISRNEQFF.

V usage is TRBV10-3 and J usage is TRBJ2-5; no firm D call. Trimming removed 3 bases from V and 2 bases from J, with 16 bases in between. This CDR3 is 16 amino acids long. Germline lookup yields CDR1 ENHRY and CDR2 SYGVKD. CDR3 loop: CAISDYHGTLQETQYF. The CDR3, as DNA: TGTGCCATCAGTGATTACCATGGCACCCTTCAAGAGACCCAGTACTTC.

This clonotype was recorded a few times. This chain connects TRBV15 to TRBJ2-1; D is uncertain. CDR1 LNHNV and CDR2 YYDKDF come from the germline V gene (reference sequence). The germline V and J ends were trimmed by 0 bases and 10 bases, with 16 bases remaining between them. This CDR3 is 15 amino acids long. In DNA form, the CDR3 reads TGTGCCACCAGCAGAGATTTTGGGTCAGTTGGCGAGCAGTTCTTC. It specifies CATSRDFGSVGEQFF.

This clonotype occurred a few times. The CDR3 end shows no conserved phenylalanine or tryptophan, and so a read error is likely. The DNA is omitted, as the CDR3 cannot be located on it reliably, and the CDR3 follows TCRdb's listing. This chain uses TRBV7-9 with TRBJ2-3; TRBD2, the table's D call, lacks a check against the DNA. Including both end residues, the CDR3 is 10 amino acids long. CDR1 SEHNR and CDR2 FQNEAQ come from the germline V gene (reference sequence). CDR3 residues: CASSLALDLS.

This clonotype was recorded many times. The chain carries TRBV7-8 and TRBJ2-5; TRBD1 matches 11 bases. The V segment lost 5 bases and the J segment 4 bases; nucleotides outside the gene matches: 0. The germline V gene has CDR1 SGHVS and CDR2 FQNEAQ. The CDR3 runs 13 residues. The CDR3 region is CASSGTGGETQYF. The DNA for the CDR3 is TGTGCCAGCAGCGGGACAGGGGGAGAGACCCAGTACTTC.

The chain carries TRBV12-3 or TRBV12-4 and TRBJ2-3, with TRBD2 matching 11 bases. With V trimmed by 5 bases and J by 5 bases, 12 bases remained unmatched. The CDR3 contains 17 residues. The DNA for the CDR3 is TGTGCCAGCAGTCCCGGGACTAGCGGATCCCTTGTAGATACGCAGTATTTT. Protein sequence: CASSPGTSGSLVDTQYF.

This clonotype occurred a few times. This rearrangement joins TRBV12-3 or TRBV12-4 to TRBJ1-3, with 8 bases that match TRBD1. V lost 5 bases to trimming and J lost 3 bases; unmatched junction nucleotides: 9. This CDR3 is built from 16 residues. The CDR3 DNA is TGTGCCAGCAGTCTCACCCAGGGGGCGGATGGAAACACCATATATTTT. Translation gives CASSLTQGADGNTIYF.

This clonotype occurred a few times. Germline and junction disagree at one end, which may indicate a read error. The chain has TRBV12-3 or TRBV12-4 and TRBJ2-3, with D perhaps assigned TRBD1 or TRBD2 (5 bases each). This CDR3 is built from 13 residues. The CDR3 loop is CASSLSRDDRQYF. The CDR3 DNA is TGTGCCAGCAGTTTAAGCCGGGACGATAGGCAGTATTTT.

This clonotype was seen a handful of times. The genes are TRBV4-1 and TRBJ2-1; 7 nucleotides agree with TRBD2. The V segment lost 3 bases and the J segment 2 bases; nucleotides outside the gene matches: 7. This CDR3 is built from 16 residues. Per the germline V gene, CDR1 is MGHRA and CDR2 is YSYEKL. The CDR3 region has the DNA TGCGCCAGCAGCCAGGGGCCGGGACTAACCTACAATGAGCAGTTCTTC. Translating gives CASSQGPGLTYNEQFF.

The V gene is TRBV27, the J gene TRBJ2-1; perhaps D is TRBD1 or TRBD2 (5 bases each). V gave up 3 bases and J gave up 5 bases, with 26 bases separating them. The CDR3 totals 19 residues. The V gene's germline CDR1 is MNHEY and CDR2 SMNVEV (reference sequence). The CDR3 protein is CASSFQRWVGREFHNEQFF. The CDR3 DNA reads TGTGCCAGCAGTTTCCAACGGTGGGTTGGCAGGGAGTTTCACAATGAGCAGTTCTTC.

This clonotype was detected a few times. This chain uses TRBV7-8 with TRBJ2-7; perhaps D is TRBD1 or TRBD2 (6 bases each). Trimming stripped 2 bases from V and 4 bases from J, with 15 bases between. The germline V gene encodes CDR1 SGHVS and CDR2 FQNEAQ. This CDR3 has 15 residues. CDR3 sequence reads: CASSLSYGGVYEQYF. The CDR3 DNA sequence: TGTGCCAGCAGCTTAAGCTACGGGGGCGTTTACGAGCAGTACTTC.

This clonotype was observed a handful of times. The chain links TRBV7-9 to TRBJ2-3; D is perhaps TRBD2 (5 bases). Germline V CDR1 and CDR2: SEHNR, FQNEAQ (reference sequence). The CDR3 runs 14 residues. Trimming removed 7 bases from V and 5 bases from J, with 16 bases in between. The CDR3 reads CASTIGEWGDTQYF. In nucleotides, the CDR3 is TGTGCCAGCACTATTGGGGAGTGGGGAGATACGCAGTATTTT. The full variable domain, in which reference TRBV7-9 and TRBJ2-3 provide the parts outside the CDR3, is DTGVSQNPRHKITKRGQNVTFRCDPISEHNRLYWYRQTLGQGPEFLTYFQNEAQLEKSRLLSDRFSAERPKGSFSTLEIQRTEQGDSAMYLCASTIGEWGDTQYFGPGTRLTVL.

The rearrangement links TRBV7-2 to TRBJ2-5; 10 bases fit TRBD2. The germline V gene encodes CDR1 SGHTA and CDR2 FQGNSA. The CDR3 runs 18 residues. V gave up 1 base and J gave up 1 base; unmatched junction bases: 9. The CDR3 bases are TGTGCCAGCAGCTTAGGGCGGTCGGCTAGCGGGGGCCAAGAGACCCAGTACTTC. This encodes CASSLGRSASGGQETQYF.

As for this clonotype: This may stem from a read error, because a much larger clone lies one nucleotide away. This rearrangement joins TRBV12-3 or TRBV12-4 to TRBJ1-2; TRBD1 aligns across 7 bases. V lost 3 bases and J lost 3; bases outside the gene matches: 13. The CDR3 is 17 amino acids. The CDR3 coding sequence is TGTGCCAGCAGTTTTTGGAGGGGGCGTATCTCTGACTATGGCTACACCTTC. It encodes CASSFWRGRISDYGYTF.

The chain joins TRBV7-4 to TRBJ1-2; 7 nucleotides match TRBD1. The germline gives CDR1 SGHVT, CDR2 SQSDAQ. The CDR3 consists of 20 residues. With V trimmed by 8 bases and J by 3 bases, 27 bases remained unmatched. In nucleotides, the CDR3 is TGTGCCAGCTACCCCGGGCGACAGGGCATAACTAAGGATTCGGACTATGGCTACACCTTC. As protein: CASYPGRQGITKDSDYGYTF.

This clonotype showed up just a few times. V and J are TRBV12-3 or TRBV12-4 and TRBJ2-3; D unclear. Trimming pared 1 base from V and 0 bases from J, leaving 11 bases between. There are 16 residues in the CDR3. The DNA of the CDR3 is TGTGCCAGCAGTTTAGTGCTTCTACCTAGCACAGATACGCAGTATTTT. It codes for CASSLVLLPSTDTQYF.